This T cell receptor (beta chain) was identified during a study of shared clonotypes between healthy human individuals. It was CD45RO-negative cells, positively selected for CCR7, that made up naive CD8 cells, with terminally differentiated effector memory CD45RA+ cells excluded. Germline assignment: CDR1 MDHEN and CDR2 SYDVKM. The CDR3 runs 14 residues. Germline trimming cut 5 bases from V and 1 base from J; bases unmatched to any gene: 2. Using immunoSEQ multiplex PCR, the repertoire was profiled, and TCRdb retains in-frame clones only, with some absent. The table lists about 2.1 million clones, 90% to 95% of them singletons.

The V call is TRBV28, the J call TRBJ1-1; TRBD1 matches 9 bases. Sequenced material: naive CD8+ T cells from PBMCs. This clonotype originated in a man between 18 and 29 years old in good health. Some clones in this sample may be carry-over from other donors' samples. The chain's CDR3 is CASSVTGGNTEAFF. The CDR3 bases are TGTGCCAGCAGTGTGACAGGGGGGAACACTGAAGCTTTCTTT.